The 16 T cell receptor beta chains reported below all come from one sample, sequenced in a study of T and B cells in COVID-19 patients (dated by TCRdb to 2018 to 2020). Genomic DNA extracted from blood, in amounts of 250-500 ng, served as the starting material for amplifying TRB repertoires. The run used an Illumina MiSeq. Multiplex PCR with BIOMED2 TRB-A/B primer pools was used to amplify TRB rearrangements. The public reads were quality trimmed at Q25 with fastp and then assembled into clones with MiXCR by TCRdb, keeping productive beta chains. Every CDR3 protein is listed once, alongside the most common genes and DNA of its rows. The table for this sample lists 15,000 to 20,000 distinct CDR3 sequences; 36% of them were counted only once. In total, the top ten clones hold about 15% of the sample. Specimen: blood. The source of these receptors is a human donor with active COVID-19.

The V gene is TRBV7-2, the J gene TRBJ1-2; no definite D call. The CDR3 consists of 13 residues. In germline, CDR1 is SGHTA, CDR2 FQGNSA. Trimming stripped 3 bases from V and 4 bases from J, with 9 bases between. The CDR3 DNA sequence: TGTGCCAGCAGCTTCGGGGAGAGCTATGGCTACACCTTC. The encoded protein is CASSFGESYGYTF. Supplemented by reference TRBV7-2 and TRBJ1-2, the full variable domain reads GAGVSQSPSNKVTEKGKDVELRCDPISGHTALYWYRQSLGQGLEFLIYFQGNSAPDKSGLPSDRFSAERTGGSVSTLTIQRTQQEDSAVYLCASSFGESYGYTFGSGTRLTVV.

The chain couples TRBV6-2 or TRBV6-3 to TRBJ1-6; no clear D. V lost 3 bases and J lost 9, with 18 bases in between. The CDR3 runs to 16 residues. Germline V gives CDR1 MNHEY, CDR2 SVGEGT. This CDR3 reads CASSYYRGSMGSPLHF. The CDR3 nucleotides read TGTGCCAGCAGTTATTATCGGGGATCTATGGGTTCACCCCTCCACTTT.

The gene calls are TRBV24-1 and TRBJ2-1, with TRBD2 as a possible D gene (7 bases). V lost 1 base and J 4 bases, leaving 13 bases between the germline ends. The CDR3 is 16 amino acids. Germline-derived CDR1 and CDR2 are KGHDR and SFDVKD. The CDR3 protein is CATSDFAGASYNEQFF. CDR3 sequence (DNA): TGTGCCACCAGTGATTTTGCGGGGGCCTCATACAATGAGCAGTTCTTC.

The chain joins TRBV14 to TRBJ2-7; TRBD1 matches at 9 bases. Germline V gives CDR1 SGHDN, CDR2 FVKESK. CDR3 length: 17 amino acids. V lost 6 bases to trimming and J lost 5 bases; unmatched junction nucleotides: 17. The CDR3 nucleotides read TGTGCCAGCAGTCATAGACCCGGGACAGGGATGTCAAACGAGCAGTACGTC. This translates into CASSHRPGTGMSNEQYV.

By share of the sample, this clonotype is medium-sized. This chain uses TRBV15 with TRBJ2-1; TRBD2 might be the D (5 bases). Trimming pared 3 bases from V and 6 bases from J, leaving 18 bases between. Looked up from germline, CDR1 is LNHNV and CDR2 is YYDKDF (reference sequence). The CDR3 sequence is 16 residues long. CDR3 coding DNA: TGTGCCACCAGCAGGGAGGACGGCCTCACGCTCAATGAGCAGTTCTTC. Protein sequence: CATSREDGLTLNEQFF.

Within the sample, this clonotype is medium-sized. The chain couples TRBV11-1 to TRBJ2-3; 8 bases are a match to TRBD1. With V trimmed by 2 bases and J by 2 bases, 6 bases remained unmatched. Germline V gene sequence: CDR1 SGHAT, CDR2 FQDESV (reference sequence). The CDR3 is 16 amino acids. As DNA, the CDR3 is TGTGCCAGCAGCTTAACCCTGGACAGGGCCACAGATACGCAGTATTTT. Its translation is CASSLTLDRATDTQYF.

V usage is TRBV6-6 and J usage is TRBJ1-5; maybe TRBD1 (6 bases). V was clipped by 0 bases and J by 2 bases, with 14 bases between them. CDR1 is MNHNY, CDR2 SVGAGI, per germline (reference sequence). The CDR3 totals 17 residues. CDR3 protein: CASSYSRGESGNQPQHF. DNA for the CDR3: TGTGCCAGCAGTTACTCGAGGGGGGAATCAGGCAATCAGCCCCAGCATTTT.

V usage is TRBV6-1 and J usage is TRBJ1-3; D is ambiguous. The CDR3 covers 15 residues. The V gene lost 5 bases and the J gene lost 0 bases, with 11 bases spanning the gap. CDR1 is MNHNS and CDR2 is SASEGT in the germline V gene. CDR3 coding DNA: TGTGCCAGCAGTACGTTACAGTACTCTGGAAACACCATATATTTT. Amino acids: CASSTLQYSGNTIYF.

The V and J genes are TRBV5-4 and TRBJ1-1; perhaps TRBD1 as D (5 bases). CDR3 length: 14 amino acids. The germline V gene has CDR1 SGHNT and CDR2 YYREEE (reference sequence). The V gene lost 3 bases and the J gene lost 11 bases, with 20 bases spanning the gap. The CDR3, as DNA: TGTGCCAGCAGCTCGCCGTCGCAGGGTCCGGTGGCTTTCTTT. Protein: CASSSPSQGPVAFF.

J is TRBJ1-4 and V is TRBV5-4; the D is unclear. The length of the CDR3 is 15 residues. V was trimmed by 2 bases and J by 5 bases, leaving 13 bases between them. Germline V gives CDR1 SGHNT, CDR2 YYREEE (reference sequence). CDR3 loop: CASSFFGSPNEKLFF. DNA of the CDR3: TGTGCCAGCAGCTTCTTCGGGTCCCCAAATGAAAAACTGTTTTTT.

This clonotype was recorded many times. CDR3 DNA: TGTGCCAGCAGCTTTGCGCAGGGCGTCCACACCGGGGAGCTGTTTTTT. Its protein product is CASSFAQGVHTGELFF. This chain uses TRBV5-4 with TRBJ2-2; weak D call: TRBD1 (5 bases). V shed 2 bases and J shed 3 bases, with 14 bases lying between them. CDR1 is SGHNT and CDR2 is YYREEE in the germline V gene (reference sequence). There are 16 residues in the CDR3.

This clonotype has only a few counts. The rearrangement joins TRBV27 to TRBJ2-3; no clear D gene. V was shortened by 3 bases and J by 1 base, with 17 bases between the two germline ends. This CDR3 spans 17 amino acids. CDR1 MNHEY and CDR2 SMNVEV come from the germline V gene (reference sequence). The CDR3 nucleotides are TGTGCCAGCAGTTTCTCTCCCTGGGGTAGTCGCACAGATACGCAGTATTTT. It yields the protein CASSFSPWGSRTDTQYF.

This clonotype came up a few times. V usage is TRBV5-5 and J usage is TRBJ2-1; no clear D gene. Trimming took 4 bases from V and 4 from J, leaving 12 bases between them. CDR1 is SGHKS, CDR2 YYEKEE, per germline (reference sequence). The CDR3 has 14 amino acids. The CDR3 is CASSLPVAYNEQFF. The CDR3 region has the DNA TGTGCCAGCAGCCTTCCGGTGGCGTACAATGAGCAGTTCTTC.

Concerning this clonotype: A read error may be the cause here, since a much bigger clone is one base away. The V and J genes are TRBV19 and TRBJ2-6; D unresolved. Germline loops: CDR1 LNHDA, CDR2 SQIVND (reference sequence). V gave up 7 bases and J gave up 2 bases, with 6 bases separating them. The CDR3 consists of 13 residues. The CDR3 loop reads CASTNAGANVLTF. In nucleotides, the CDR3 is TGTGCCAGTACCAACGCTGGGGCCAACGTCCTGACTTTC.

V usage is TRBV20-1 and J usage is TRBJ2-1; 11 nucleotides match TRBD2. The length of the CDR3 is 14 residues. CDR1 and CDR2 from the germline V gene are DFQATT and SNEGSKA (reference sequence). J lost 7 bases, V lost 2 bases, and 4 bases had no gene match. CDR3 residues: CSARPSGGSNEQFF. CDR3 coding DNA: TGCAGTGCTAGACCTAGCGGGGGGTCTAATGAGCAGTTCTTC.

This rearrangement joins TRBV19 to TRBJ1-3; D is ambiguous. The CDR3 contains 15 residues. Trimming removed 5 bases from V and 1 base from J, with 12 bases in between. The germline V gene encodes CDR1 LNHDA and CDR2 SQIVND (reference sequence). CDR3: CASSSRLGSGNTIYF. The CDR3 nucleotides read TGTGCCAGTAGTTCAAGACTGGGATCTGGAAACACCATATATTTT.